This T cell receptor (beta chain) was identified in a study of prognosis after radiotherapy for stage I lung cancer. Study findings and constraints: Reportedly, TRBV and TRBJ gene usage differed by presence of metastases in patients.

It was by two-round multiplex PCR that TCR beta CDR3 was amplified from genomic DNA. Each TRBV and TRBJ gene had its own primer in the first PCR round. One entry per CDR3 protein, called by TCRdb with MiXCR from the multiplex PCR reads. The table has nearly 25,000 distinct CDR3 sequences, roughly 34% seen once. V was pared by 4 bases and J by 3 bases, with 5 bases of the junction left unmatched. Looked up from germline, CDR1 is MNHNY and CDR2 is SVGAGI (reference sequence). CDR3 length: 14 amino acids. This clonotype appeared once. The antigen is not known. A far larger clone is one base from this, pointing to a likely read error.

Specimen: PBMCs, collected before or after stereotactic body radiation therapy (not recorded which). The V and J genes are TRBV6-6 and TRBJ2-7; 8 positions match TRBD1. This clonotype was sampled from a donor over 45 with non-small cell lung cancer. CDR3 sequence reads: CASSSRDRYYEQYF. The CDR3 coding sequence is TGTGCCAGCAGTTCCCGGGACAGGTACTACGAGCAGTACTTC.